A selection of T cell receptor beta chains follows, all from one sample in a study of cytomegalovirus exposure and HLA in healthy donors. The repertoire was sequenced with immunoSEQ multiplex PCR; TCRdb's copy has only in-frame clones and lacks some. The sample holds 180,000 or so clones, roughly 88% seen once. Sequences were obtained from PBMCs. Every receptor here comes from a man between 18 and 29 years old in good health and CMV-seropositive. Both conserved end residues are part of each CDR3. A D gene is named only where the DNA matches it firmly. Clone size, where shown, is once, few, many, or a class for clones that have expanded.

j_call v_call clone_size d_call cdr3_aa cdr3_nt
TRBJ2-3 TRBV6-1 NA TRBD2 CASSGTSGGTDTQYF TGTGCCAGCAGTGGGACTAGCGGGGGCACAGATACGCAGTATTTT
TRBJ2-7 TRBV18 NA TRBD1 CASSPETGANEQYF TGTGCCAGCTCACCAGAGACAGGGGCCAACGAGCAGTACTTC
TRBJ2-1 TRBV5-4 NA NA CASSLGGIRGNEQFF TGTGCCAGCAGCTTGGGCGGGATTAGGGGCAATGAGCAGTTCTTC
TRBJ2-5 TRBV5-1 once TRBD2 CASSLAPAGESGTQYF TGCGCCAGCAGCTTGGCCCCAGCGGGGGAAAGTGGGACCCAGTACTTC
TRBJ2-3 TRBV4-3 NA NA CASSQGRLDGDTQYF TGCGCCAGCAGCCAAGGAAGACTCGACGGAGACACGCAGTATTTT
TRBJ1-5 TRBV14 NA NA CASSQGIHQPQHF TGTGCCAGCAGCCAAGGTATTCATCAGCCCCAGCATTTT
TRBJ2-1 TRBV25-1 NA TRBD1 CASSNPGQGRGEQFF TGTGCCAGCAGCAATCCGGGACAGGGGAGAGGTGAGCAGTTCTTC
TRBJ2-7 TRBV6-1 NA NA CASSEARTLSYEQYF TGTGCCAGCAGTGAAGCGCGGACACTTAGTTACGAGCAGTACTTC
TRBJ2-5 TRBV5-1 NA TRBD2 CASSLGASGVSQETQYF TGCGCCAGCAGCTTGGGAGCTAGCGGGGTCAGCCAAGAGACCCAGTACTTC
TRBJ2-7 TRBV10-3 NA TRBD1 CATEDRGSYEQYF TGTGCCACCGAGGACAGGGGCTCCTACGAGCAGTACTTC
TRBJ2-4 TRBV7-9 NA TRBD1 CASSLATGQGSIQYF TGTGCCAGCAGCTTAGCGACGGGACAGGGGAGCATTCAGTACTTC
TRBJ2-7 TRBV7-2 once TRBD2 CASSPRLAGDPPYEQYF TGTGCCAGCAGCCCCCGACTAGCGGGGGACCCCCCCTACGAGCAGTACTTC
TRBJ2-2 TRBV7-3 NA NA CASSLEGKGGTTGELFF TGTGCCAGCAGCTTAGAAGGAAAGGGGGGGACCACCGGGGAGCTGTTTTTT
TRBJ1-1 TRBV4-3 NA TRBD1 CASSQDRGWAFF TGCGCCAGCAGCCAGGACAGGGGATGGGCTTTCTTT
TRBJ2-3 TRBV15 NA TRBD2 CATSSPAGGRTDTQYF TGTGCCACCAGCAGTCCGGCGGGGGGGCGTACAGATACGCAGTATTTT
TRBJ2-7 TRBV5-1 NA TRBD1 CASSSIPGQGAHEQYF TGCGCCAGCAGCTCCATCCCAGGACAGGGGGCCCACGAGCAGTACTTC
TRBJ2-7 TRBV5-1 NA NA CASSLRDTFSDEQYF TGCGCCAGCAGCTTGCGGGACACCTTCTCAGACGAGCAGTACTTC
TRBJ2-3 TRBV2 NA TRBD1 CASRGTGDYTDTQYF TGTGCCAGCAGAGGGACAGGGGATTACACAGATACGCAGTATTTT
TRBJ2-7 TRBV7-2 NA NA CASSLEVLGPYEQYF TGTGCCAGCAGCTTAGAGGTACTAGGACCCTACGAGCAGTACTTC
TRBJ2-3 TRBV19 once NA CASRENTDTQYF TGTGCCAGTCGCGAGAACACAGATACGCAGTATTTT
TRBJ2-3 TRBV7-7 NA TRBD2 CASSPTSGATDTQYF TGTGCTAGCAGCCCGACTAGCGGGGCCACAGATACGCAGTATTTT
TRBJ2-7 TRBV7-9 NA NA CSSSYNRDEQYF TGTTCCAGCAGCTACAACAGGGACGAGCAGTACTTC
TRBJ2-5 TRBV5-1 NA TRBD1 CASSSWTGPRGEQYF TGCGCCAGCAGCTCCTGGACAGGGCCTCGAGGGGAGCAGTACTTC
TRBJ2-7 TRBV27 NA TRBD1 CASSFGRQGSYEQYF TGTGCCAGCAGTTTTGGGCGACAGGGAAGCTACGAGCAGTACTTC
TRBJ1-1 TRBV7-8 few NA CASSSLGTLDEAFF TGTGCCAGCAGCTCACTCGGGACATTAGATGAAGCTTTCTTT
TRBJ2-3 TRBV5-6 few TRBD1 CASSLVQGSDTQYF TGTGCCAGCAGCTTGGTACAGGGGTCAGATACGCAGTATTTT
TRBJ1-2 TRBV4-1 few NA CASSQGRDGGHGYTF TGCGCCAGCAGCCAAGGCCGGGACGGGGGGCATGGCTACACCTTC
TRBJ1-2 TRBV6-1 NA NA CASSEVGRVKGYTF TGTGCCAGCAGTGAAGTCGGCAGGGTTAAGGGCTACACCTTC
TRBJ2-7 TRBV2 NA NA CASSEMAGGNYEQYF TGTGCCAGCAGTGAGATGGCAGGTGGCAACTACGAGCAGTACTTC